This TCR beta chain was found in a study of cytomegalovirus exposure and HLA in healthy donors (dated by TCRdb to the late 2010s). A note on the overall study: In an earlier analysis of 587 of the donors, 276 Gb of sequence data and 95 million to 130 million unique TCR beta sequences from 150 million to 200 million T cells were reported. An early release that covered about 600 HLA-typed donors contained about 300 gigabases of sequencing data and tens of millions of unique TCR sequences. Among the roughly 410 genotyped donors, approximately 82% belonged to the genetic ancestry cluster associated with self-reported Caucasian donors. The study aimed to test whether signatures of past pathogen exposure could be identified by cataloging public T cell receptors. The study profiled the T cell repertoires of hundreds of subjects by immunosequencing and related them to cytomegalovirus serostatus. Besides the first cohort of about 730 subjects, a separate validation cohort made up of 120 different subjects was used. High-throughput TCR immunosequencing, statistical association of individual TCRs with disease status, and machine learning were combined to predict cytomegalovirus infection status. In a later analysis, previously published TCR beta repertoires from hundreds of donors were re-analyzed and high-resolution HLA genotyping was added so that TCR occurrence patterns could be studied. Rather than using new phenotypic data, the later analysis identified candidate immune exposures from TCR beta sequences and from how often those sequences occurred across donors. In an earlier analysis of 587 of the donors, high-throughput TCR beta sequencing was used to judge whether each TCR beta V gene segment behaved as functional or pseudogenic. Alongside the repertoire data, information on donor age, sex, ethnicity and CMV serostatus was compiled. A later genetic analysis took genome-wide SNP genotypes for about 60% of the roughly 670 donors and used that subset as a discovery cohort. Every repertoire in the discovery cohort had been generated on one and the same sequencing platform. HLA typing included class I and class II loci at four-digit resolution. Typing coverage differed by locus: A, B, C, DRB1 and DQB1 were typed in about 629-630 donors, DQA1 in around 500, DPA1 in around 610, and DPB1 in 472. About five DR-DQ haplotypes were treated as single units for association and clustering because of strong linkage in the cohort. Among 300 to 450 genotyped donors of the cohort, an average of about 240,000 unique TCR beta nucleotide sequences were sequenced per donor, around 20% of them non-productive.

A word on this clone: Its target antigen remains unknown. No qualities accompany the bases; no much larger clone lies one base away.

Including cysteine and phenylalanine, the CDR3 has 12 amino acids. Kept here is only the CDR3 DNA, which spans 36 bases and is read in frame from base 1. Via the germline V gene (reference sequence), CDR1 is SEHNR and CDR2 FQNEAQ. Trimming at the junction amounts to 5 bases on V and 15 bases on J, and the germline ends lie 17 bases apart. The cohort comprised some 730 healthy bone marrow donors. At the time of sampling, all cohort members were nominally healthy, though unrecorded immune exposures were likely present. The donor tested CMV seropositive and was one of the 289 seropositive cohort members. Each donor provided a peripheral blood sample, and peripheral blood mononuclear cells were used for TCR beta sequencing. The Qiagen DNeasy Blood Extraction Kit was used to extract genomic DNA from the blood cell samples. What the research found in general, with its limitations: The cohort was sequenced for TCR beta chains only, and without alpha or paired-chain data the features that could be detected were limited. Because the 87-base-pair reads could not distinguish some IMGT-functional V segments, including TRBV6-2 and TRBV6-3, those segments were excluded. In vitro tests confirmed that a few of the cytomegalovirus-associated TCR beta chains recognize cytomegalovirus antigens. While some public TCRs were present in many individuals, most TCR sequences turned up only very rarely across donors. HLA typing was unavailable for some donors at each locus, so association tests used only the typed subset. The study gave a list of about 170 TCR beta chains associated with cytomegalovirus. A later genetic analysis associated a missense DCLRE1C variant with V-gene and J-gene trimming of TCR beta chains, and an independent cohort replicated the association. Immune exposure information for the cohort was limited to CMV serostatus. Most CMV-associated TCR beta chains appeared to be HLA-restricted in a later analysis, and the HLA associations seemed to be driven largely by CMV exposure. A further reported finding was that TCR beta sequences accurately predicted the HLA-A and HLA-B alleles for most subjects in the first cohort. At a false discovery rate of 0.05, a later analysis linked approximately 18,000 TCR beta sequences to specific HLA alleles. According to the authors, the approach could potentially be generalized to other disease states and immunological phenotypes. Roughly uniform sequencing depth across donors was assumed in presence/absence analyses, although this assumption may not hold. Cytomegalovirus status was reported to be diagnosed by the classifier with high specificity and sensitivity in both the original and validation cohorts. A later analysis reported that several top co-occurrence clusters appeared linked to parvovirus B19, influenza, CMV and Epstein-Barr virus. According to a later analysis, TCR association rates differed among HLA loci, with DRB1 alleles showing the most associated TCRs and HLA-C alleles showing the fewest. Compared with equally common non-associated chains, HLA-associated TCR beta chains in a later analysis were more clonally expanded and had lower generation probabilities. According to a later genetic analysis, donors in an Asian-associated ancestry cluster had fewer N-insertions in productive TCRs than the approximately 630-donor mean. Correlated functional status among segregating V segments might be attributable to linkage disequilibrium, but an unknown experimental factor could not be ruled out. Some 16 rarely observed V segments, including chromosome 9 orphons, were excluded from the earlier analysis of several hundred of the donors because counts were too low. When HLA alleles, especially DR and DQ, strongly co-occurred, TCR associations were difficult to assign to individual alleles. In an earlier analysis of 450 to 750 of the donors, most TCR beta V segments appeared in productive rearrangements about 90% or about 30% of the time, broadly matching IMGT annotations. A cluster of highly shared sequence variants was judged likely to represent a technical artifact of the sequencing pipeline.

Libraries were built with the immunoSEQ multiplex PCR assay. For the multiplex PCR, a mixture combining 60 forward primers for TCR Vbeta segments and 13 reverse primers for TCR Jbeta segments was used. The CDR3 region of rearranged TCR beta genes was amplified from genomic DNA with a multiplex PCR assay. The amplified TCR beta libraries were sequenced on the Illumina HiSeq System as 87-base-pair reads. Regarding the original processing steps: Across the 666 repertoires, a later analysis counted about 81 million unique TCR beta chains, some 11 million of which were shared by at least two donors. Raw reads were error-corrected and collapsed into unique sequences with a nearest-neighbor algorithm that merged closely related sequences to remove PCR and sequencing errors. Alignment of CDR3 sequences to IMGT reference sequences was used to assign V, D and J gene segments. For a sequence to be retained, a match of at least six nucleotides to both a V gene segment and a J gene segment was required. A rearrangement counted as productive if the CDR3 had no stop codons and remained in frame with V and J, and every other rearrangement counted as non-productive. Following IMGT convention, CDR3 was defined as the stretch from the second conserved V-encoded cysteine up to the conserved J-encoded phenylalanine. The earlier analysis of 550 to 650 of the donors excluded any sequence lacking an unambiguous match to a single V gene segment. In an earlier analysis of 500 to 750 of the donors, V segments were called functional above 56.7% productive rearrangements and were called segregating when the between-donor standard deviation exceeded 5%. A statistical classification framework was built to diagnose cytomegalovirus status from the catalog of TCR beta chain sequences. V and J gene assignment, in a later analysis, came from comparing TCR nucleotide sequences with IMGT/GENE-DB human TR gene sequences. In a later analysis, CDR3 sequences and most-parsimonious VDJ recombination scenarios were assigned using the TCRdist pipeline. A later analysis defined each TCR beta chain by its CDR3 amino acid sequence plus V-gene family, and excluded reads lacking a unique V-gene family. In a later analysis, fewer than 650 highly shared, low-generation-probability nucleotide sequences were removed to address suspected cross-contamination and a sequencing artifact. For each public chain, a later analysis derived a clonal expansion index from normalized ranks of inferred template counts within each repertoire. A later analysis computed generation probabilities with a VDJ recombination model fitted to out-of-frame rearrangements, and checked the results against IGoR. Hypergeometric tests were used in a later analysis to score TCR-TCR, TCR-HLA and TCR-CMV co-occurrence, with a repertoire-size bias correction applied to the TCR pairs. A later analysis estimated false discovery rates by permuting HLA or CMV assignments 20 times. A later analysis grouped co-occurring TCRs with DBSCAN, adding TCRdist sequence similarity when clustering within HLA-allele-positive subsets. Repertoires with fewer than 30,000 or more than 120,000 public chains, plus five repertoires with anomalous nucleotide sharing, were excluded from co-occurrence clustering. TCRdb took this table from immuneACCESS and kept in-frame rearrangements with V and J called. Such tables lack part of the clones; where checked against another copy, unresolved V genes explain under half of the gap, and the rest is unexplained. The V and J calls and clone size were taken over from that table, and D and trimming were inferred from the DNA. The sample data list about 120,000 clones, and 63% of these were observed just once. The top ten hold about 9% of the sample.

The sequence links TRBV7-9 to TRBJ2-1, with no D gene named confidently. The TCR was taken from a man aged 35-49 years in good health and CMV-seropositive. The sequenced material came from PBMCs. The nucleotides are TGTGCCAGCAGCCCGTCCCGAGCCCCGCCGTTCTTC. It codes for CASSPSRAPPFF.